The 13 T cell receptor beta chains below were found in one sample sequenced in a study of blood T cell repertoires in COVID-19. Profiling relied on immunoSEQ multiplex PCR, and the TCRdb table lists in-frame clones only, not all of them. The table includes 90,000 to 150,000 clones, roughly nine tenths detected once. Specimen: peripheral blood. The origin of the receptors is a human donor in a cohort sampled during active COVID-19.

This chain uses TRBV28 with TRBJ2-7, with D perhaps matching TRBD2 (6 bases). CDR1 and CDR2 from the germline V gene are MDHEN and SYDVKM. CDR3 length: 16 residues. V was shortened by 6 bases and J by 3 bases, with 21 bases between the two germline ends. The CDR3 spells CASSPGAGPGGYEQYF. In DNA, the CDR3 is TGTGCCAGCAGCCCCGGGGCGGGCCCCGGGGGCTACGAGCAGTACTTC. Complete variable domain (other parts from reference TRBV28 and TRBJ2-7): DVKVTQSSRYLVKRTGEKVFLECVQDMDHENMFWYRQDPGLGLRLIYFSYDVKMKEKGDIPEGYSVSREKKERFSLILESASTNQTSMYLCASSPGAGPGGYEQYFGPGTRLTVT.

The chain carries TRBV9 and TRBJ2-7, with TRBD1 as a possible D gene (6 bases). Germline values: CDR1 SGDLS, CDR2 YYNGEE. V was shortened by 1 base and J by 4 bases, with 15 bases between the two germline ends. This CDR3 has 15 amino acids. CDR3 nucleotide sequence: TGTGCCAGCAGCGTACGGTCGGGACAACAATACGAGCAGTACTTC. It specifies CASSVRSGQQYEQYF. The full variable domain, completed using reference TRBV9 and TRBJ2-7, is DSGVTQTPKHLITATGQRVTLRCSPRSGDLSVYWYQQSLDQGLQFLIQYYNGEERAKGNILERFSAQQFPDLHSELNLSSLELGDSALYFCASSVRSGQQYEQYFGPGTRLTVT.

The CDR3 loop is CASSLDRQETQYF. In nucleotides, the CDR3 is TGCGCCAGCAGCTTGGATAGACAAGAGACCCAGTACTTC. The chain carries TRBV5-1 and TRBJ2-5; D uncertain. V shed 0 bases and J shed 2 bases, with 5 bases lying between them. The CDR3 covers 13 residues. The V gene's germline CDR1 is SGHRS and CDR2 YFSETQ.

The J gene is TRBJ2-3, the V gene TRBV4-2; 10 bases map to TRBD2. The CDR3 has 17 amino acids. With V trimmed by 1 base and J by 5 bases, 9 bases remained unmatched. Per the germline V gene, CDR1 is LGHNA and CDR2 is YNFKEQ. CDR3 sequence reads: CASSQAAGSGGGDTQYF. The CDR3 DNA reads TGTGCCAGCAGCCAAGCGGCGGGCAGCGGGGGGGGAGATACGCAGTATTTT.

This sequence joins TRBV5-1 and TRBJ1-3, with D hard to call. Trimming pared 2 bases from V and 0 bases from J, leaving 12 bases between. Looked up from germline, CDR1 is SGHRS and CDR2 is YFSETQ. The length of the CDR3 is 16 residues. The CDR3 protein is CASSFRQSSSGNTIYF. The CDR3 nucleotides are TGCGCCAGCAGCTTTAGACAATCGAGCTCTGGAAACACCATATATTTT.

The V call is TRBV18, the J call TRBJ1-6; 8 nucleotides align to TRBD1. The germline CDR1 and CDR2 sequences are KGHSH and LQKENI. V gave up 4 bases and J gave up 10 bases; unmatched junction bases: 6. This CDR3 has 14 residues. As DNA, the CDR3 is TGTGCCAGCTCACAGGACAGGGTACGATCACCCCTCCACTTT. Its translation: CASSQDRVRSPLHF.

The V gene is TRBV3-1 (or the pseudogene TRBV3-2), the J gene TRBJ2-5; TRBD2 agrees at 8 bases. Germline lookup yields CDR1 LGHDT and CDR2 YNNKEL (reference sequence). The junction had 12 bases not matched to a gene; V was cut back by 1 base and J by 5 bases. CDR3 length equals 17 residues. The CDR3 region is CASSQVDGDEREETQYF. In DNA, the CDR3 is TGTGCCAGCAGCCAAGTGGACGGTGACGAGCGGGAGGAGACCCAGTACTTC.

In DNA form, the CDR3 reads TGTGCCAGTAGTATCTCGGCGGGGGGCGGGTACAATGAGCAGTTCTTC. It translates to CASSISAGGGYNEQFF. The J gene is TRBJ2-1, the V gene TRBV19; 8 positions agree with TRBD2. Unmatched junction bases numbered 8, after V lost 3 bases and J lost 4 bases. The germline gives CDR1 LNHDA, CDR2 SQIVND (reference sequence). CDR3 length: 16 amino acids.

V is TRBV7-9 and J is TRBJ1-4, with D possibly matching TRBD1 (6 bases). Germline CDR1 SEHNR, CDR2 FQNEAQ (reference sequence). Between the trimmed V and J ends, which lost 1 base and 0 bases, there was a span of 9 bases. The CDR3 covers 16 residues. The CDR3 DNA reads TGTGCCAGCAGCTTAGGACAGGTCGCAACTAATGAAAAACTGTTTTTT. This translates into CASSLGQVATNEKLFF.

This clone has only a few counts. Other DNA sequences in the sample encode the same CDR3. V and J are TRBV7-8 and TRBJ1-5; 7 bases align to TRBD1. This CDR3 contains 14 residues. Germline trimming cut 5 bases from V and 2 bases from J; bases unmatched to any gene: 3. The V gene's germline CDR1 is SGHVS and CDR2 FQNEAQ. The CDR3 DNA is TGTGCCAGCAGCCCCCAGGGGGGCAATCAGCCCCAGCATTTT. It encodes CASSPQGGNQPQHF.

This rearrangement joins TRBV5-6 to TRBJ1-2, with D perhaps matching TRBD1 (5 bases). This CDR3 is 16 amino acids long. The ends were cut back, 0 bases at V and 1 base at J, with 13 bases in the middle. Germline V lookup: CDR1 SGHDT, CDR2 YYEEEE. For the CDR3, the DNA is TGTGCCAGCAGCTTGGGACATCTGGGGGGTAACTATGGCTACACCTTC. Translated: CASSLGHLGGNYGYTF.

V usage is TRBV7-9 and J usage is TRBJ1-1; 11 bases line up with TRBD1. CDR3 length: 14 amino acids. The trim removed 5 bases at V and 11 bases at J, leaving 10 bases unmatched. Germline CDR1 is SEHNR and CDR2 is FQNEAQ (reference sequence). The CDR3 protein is CASSPPRDRGMAFF. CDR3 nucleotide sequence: TGTGCCAGCAGCCCCCCCCGGGACAGGGGGATGGCTTTCTTT.

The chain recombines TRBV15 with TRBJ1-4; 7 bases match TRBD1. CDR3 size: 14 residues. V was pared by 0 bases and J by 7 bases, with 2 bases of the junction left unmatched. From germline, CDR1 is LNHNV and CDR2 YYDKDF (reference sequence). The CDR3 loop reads CATSRDRGTEKLFF. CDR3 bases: TGTGCCACCAGCAGAGACAGGGGGACTGAAAAACTGTTTTTT.